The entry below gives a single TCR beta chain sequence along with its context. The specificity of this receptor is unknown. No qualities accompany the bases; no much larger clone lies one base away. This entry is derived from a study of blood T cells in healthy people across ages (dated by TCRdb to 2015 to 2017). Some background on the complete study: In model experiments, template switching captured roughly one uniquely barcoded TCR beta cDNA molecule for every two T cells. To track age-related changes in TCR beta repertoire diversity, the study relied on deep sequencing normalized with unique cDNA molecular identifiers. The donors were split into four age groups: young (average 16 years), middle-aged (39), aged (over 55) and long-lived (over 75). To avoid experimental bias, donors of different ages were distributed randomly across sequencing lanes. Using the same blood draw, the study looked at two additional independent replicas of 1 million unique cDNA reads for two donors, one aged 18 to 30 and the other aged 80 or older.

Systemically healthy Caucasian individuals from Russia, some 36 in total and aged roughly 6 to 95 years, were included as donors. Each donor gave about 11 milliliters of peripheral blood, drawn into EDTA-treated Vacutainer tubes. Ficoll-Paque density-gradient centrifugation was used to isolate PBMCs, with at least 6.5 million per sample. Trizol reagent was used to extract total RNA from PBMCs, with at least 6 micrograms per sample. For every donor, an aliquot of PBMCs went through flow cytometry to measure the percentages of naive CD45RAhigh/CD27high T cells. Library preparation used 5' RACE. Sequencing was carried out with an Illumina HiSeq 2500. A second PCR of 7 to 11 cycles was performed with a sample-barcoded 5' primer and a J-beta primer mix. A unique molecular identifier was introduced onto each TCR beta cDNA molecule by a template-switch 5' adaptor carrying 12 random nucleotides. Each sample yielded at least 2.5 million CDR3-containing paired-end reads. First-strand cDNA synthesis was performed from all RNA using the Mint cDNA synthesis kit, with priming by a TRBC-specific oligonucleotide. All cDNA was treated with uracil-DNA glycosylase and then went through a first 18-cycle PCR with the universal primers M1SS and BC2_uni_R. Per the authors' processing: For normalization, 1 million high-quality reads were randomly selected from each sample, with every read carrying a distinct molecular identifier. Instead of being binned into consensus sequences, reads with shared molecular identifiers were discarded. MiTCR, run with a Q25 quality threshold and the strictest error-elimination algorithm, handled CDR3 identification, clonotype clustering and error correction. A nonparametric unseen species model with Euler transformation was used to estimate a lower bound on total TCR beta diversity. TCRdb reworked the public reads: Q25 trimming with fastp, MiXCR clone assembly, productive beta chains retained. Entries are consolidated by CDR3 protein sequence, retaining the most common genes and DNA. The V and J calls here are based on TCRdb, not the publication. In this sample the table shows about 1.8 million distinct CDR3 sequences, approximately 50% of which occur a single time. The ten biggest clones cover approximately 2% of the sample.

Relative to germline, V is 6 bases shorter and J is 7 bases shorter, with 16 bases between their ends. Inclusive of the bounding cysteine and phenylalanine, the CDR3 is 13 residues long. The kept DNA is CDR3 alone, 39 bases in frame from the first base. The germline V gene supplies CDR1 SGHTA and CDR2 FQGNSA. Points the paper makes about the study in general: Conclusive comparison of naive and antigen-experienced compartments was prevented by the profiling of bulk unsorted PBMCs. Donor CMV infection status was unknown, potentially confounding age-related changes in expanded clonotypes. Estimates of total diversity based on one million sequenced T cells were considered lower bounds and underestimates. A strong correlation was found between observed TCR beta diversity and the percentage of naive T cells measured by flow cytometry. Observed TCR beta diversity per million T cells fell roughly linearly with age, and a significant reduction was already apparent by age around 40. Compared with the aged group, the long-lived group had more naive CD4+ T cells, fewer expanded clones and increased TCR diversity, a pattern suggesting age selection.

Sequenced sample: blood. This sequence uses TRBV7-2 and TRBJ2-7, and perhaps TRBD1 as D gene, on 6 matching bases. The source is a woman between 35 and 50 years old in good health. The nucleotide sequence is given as TGTGCCAGCAGTGGGGGCCACTGGAATGAGCAGTACTTC. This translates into CASSGGHWNEQYF.